The rows below give T cell receptor beta chains drawn from one sample of a study of OX40 agonist ivuxolimab in advanced cancers. Clones were sequenced by immunoSEQ multiplex PCR, and TCRdb holds only the in-frame ones, with some missing. The data contain over 80,000 clones, under 85% of them singletons. The sequencing here drew on CD4+ or CD8+ T cells sorted from blood, taken in a trial of the OX40 agonist ivuxolimab. The receptors here all came from an adult with an advanced solid tumor such as melanoma, head and neck, liver or kidney cancer. Each CDR3 is given with its conserved first and last residue. Fields, in order: CDR3 protein, CDR3 DNA, V gene, D gene, J gene, clone size, CDR3 length. The D gene is left open where the match is weak. Size is omitted from some rows. Given values are once, few, many or a class for expanded clones.

CDR3 protein: CASSVSGQGDYEQYF; CDR3 DNA: TGTGCCAGCAGCGTATCGGGACAGGGGGACTACGAGCAGTACTTC; V gene: TRBV9; D gene: TRBD1; J gene: TRBJ2-7; clone size: .; CDR3 length: 15
CDR3 protein: CASSYRQGPNTIYF; CDR3 DNA: TGTGCCAGCAGTTACCGACAGGGGCCAAACACCATATATTTT; V gene: TRBV6-5; D gene: TRBD1; J gene: TRBJ1-3; clone size: .; CDR3 length: 14
CDR3 protein: CASSSLGRAGGTDTQYF; CDR3 DNA: TGTGCCAGCAGCTCTCTGGGGCGAGCGGGAGGGACAGATACGCAGTATTTT; V gene: TRBV5-6; D gene: TRBD2; J gene: TRBJ2-3; clone size: .; CDR3 length: 17
CDR3 protein: CASSFRDSSEQYF; CDR3 DNA: TGTGCCAGCAGTTTCCGGGACTCAAGCGAGCAGTACTTC; V gene: TRBV14; D gene: .; J gene: TRBJ2-7; clone size: .; CDR3 length: 13
CDR3 protein: CASSAAGPNYGYTF; CDR3 DNA: TGTGCCAGCAGCGCCGCTGGGCCTAACTATGGCTACACCTTC; V gene: TRBV9; D gene: .; J gene: TRBJ1-2; clone size: .; CDR3 length: 14
CDR3 protein: CASSLTPTGSTEAFF; CDR3 DNA: TGTGCCAGCAGTTTGACTCCGACAGGGAGCACTGAAGCTTTCTTT; V gene: TRBV6-6; D gene: TRBD1; J gene: TRBJ1-1; clone size: .; CDR3 length: 15
CDR3 protein: CASSFKARAYGYTF; CDR3 DNA: TGTGCCAGCAGCTTTAAGGCCCGAGCCTATGGCTACACCTTC; V gene: TRBV7-9; D gene: .; J gene: TRBJ1-2; clone size: .; CDR3 length: 14
CDR3 protein: CASIEAGIGDTQYF; CDR3 DNA: TGTGCCAGCATCGAAGCGGGAATCGGAGATACGCAGTATTTT; V gene: TRBV5-6; D gene: TRBD2; J gene: TRBJ2-3; clone size: .; CDR3 length: 14
CDR3 protein: CASSPRDNEQFF; CDR3 DNA: TGTGCCAGCTCACCACGGGACAATGAGCAGTTCTTC; V gene: TRBV18; D gene: .; J gene: TRBJ2-1; clone size: .; CDR3 length: 12
CDR3 protein: CAISESTPGSEQYF; CDR3 DNA: TGTGCCATCAGTGAGTCGACCCCAGGCAGCGAGCAGTACTTC; V gene: TRBV10-3; D gene: .; J gene: TRBJ2-7; clone size: .; CDR3 length: 14
CDR3 protein: CSVEGQGAYGYTF; CDR3 DNA: TGCAGCGTTGAGGGACAGGGAGCCTATGGCTACACCTTC; V gene: TRBV29-1; D gene: TRBD1; J gene: TRBJ1-2; clone size: .; CDR3 length: 13
CDR3 protein: CASSEMGTTPVGYTF; CDR3 DNA: TGTGCCAGCAGTGAAATGGGGACCACCCCGGTCGGCTACACCTTC; V gene: TRBV2; D gene: .; J gene: TRBJ1-2; clone size: .; CDR3 length: 15
CDR3 protein: CARSLVGVRGPFYEQYF; CDR3 DNA: TGTGCCAGAAGCTTGGTGGGGGTCAGGGGACCATTCTACGAGCAGTACTTC; V gene: TRBV5-3; D gene: .; J gene: TRBJ2-7; clone size: few; CDR3 length: 17
CDR3 protein: CASSFLQGSTGELFF; CDR3 DNA: TGTGCCAGCAGCTTCCTACAGGGGTCCACCGGGGAGCTGTTTTTT; V gene: TRBV7-2; D gene: TRBD1; J gene: TRBJ2-2; clone size: .; CDR3 length: 15
CDR3 protein: CASSWGTSGRYGDNEQFF; CDR3 DNA: TGCGCCAGCAGCTGGGGGACTAGCGGGAGGTATGGCGACAATGAGCAGTTCTTC; V gene: TRBV5-1; D gene: TRBD2; J gene: TRBJ2-1; clone size: .; CDR3 length: 18
CDR3 protein: CASSPDREVRSKPQHF; CDR3 DNA: TGTGCCAGCAGCCCCGACAGGGAGGTTAGGTCCAAGCCCCAGCATTTT; V gene: TRBV7-2; D gene: TRBD1; J gene: TRBJ1-5; clone size: .; CDR3 length: 16
CDR3 protein: CASTAGTGFVGTQYF; CDR3 DNA: TGTGCCAGTACCGCCGGGACAGGGTTTGTGGGGACCCAGTACTTC; V gene: TRBV19; D gene: TRBD1; J gene: TRBJ2-5; clone size: .; CDR3 length: 15
CDR3 protein: CASSLPEGRGNEQFF; CDR3 DNA: TGCGCCAGCAGCTTGCCCGAGGGCCGGGGCAATGAGCAGTTCTTC; V gene: TRBV5-1; D gene: .; J gene: TRBJ2-1; clone size: .; CDR3 length: 15
CDR3 protein: CASSVGSGSRKAYGYTF; CDR3 DNA: TGTGCCAGCAGCGTGGGATCGGGATCTCGTAAAGCTTATGGCTACACCTTC; V gene: TRBV9; D gene: .; J gene: TRBJ1-2; clone size: .; CDR3 length: 17
CDR3 protein: CASSLRGGINDEQFF; CDR3 DNA: TGTGCCAGCAGTCTCCGTGGAGGGATTAACGATGAGCAGTTCTTC; V gene: TRBV6-6; D gene: .; J gene: TRBJ2-1; clone size: .; CDR3 length: 15
CDR3 protein: CASSSMTHRSGNTIYF; CDR3 DNA: TGTGCCAGCAGCTCCATGACACACCGCTCTGGAAACACCATATATTTT; V gene: TRBV7-2; D gene: .; J gene: TRBJ1-3; clone size: .; CDR3 length: 16
CDR3 protein: CASSNRVGEKLFF; CDR3 DNA: TGTGCCAGCAGCAACAGGGTGGGTGAAAAACTGTTTTTT; V gene: TRBV27; D gene: .; J gene: TRBJ1-4; clone size: few; CDR3 length: 13
CDR3 protein: CASSPAGGETQYF; CDR3 DNA: TGTGCCAGCAGCCCGGCGGGGGGAGAGACCCAGTACTTC; V gene: TRBV7-7; D gene: TRBD2; J gene: TRBJ2-5; clone size: .; CDR3 length: 13
CDR3 protein: CASCGDSDLSEQYF; CDR3 DNA: TGTGCCAGCTGCGGAGACAGCGACCTCTCCGAGCAGTACTTC; V gene: TRBV7-9; D gene: .; J gene: TRBJ2-7; clone size: .; CDR3 length: 14
CDR3 protein: CASSESTWGEQFF; CDR3 DNA: TGCGCCAGCAGCGAGAGCACGTGGGGTGAGCAGTTCTTC; V gene: TRBV10-2; D gene: .; J gene: TRBJ2-1; clone size: .; CDR3 length: 13
CDR3 protein: CASSRPSGGAQDTQYF; CDR3 DNA: TGTGCCAGCAGCCGCCCTAGCGGGGGGGCCCAAGATACGCAGTATTTT; V gene: TRBV7-2; D gene: TRBD2; J gene: TRBJ2-3; clone size: few; CDR3 length: 16
CDR3 protein: CASSLHLLNTEAFF; CDR3 DNA: TGTGCCAGCAGCTTGCACTTATTGAACACTGAAGCTTTCTTT; V gene: TRBV7-8; D gene: .; J gene: TRBJ1-1; clone size: few; CDR3 length: 14
CDR3 protein: CASSFRLGQGTDTQYF; CDR3 DNA: TGTGCCAGCAGCTTCCGCCTGGGACAGGGGACAGATACGCAGTATTTT; V gene: TRBV11-2; D gene: TRBD1; J gene: TRBJ2-3; clone size: .; CDR3 length: 16
CDR3 protein: CASDYGTGSIGELFF; CDR3 DNA: TGTGCCAGCGATTACGGGACAGGGTCTATCGGGGAGCTGTTTTTT; V gene: TRBV7-9; D gene: TRBD1; J gene: TRBJ2-2; clone size: .; CDR3 length: 15
CDR3 protein: CASSFEGARNTEAFF; CDR3 DNA: TGTGCCAGCAGCTTCGAGGGGGCAAGGAACACTGAAGCTTTCTTT; V gene: TRBV7-2; D gene: TRBD1; J gene: TRBJ1-1; clone size: .; CDR3 length: 15